A single sample is the source of the 32 T cell receptor beta chains below, sequenced in a study of blood T cell repertoires in COVID-19. Clones were sequenced by immunoSEQ multiplex PCR, and TCRdb holds only the in-frame ones, with some missing. This table has fewer than 250,000 clones, roughly 80% appearing once. The material sequenced was peripheral blood. These receptors were taken from a woman aged 55-70 years with active or convalescent COVID-19.

V is TRBV30 and J is TRBJ2-2; 14 bases are a match to TRBD2. Germline V gene sequence: CDR1 GTSNPN, CDR2 SVGIG (reference sequence). This CDR3 is 18 amino acids long. Trimming removed 2 bases from V and 0 bases from J; junction bases left unmatched: 5. This CDR3 reads CAWSPGLAGGTNTGELFF. CDR3 bases: TGTGCCTGGAGTCCCGGACTAGCGGGAGGTACGAACACCGGGGAGCTGTTTTTT.

The rearrangement joins TRBV5-6 to TRBJ2-2; 8 bases match TRBD1. V lost 0 bases and J lost 6; bases outside the gene matches: 7. Germline CDR1 is SGHDT and CDR2 is YYEEEE. This CDR3 has 16 residues. The CDR3 coding sequence is TGTGCCAGCAGCTTGGATGGTACAGGGGGGTCCGGGGAGCTGTTTTTT. Its protein is CASSLDGTGGSGELFF.

This chain joins TRBV15 and TRBJ1-4, with TRBD1 as a possible D gene (5 bases). V was cut by 0 bases and J by 8 bases, with 7 bases left in between. The V gene's germline CDR1 is LNHNV and CDR2 YYDKDF (reference sequence). The CDR3 extends over 13 amino acids. CDR3 sequence: CATSRDWGEKLFF. CDR3 sequence (DNA): TGTGCCACCAGCAGAGATTGGGGCGAAAAACTGTTTTTT.

The genes are TRBV18 and TRBJ2-2; D is possibly TRBD1 (6 bases). Per germline, CDR1 KGHSH and CDR2 LQKENI. Trimming took off 2 bases at V and 3 bases at J, with 13 bases between the two ends. The CDR3 totals 16 residues. The DNA for the CDR3 is TGTGCCAGCTCACCAACCCAGGCAGGGGACACCGGGGAGCTGTTTTTT. Translating gives CASSPTQAGDTGELFF. Combining the CDR3 with reference TRBV18 and TRBJ2-2 gives the whole variable domain NAGVMQNPRHLVRRRGQEARLRCSPMKGHSHVYWYRQLPEEGLKFMVYLQKENIIDESGMPKERFSAEFPKEGPSILRIQQVVRGDSAAYFCASSPTQAGDTGELFFGEGSRLTVL.

The chain uses TRBV5-4 and TRBJ1-4; D is ambiguous. The germline gives CDR1 SGHNT, CDR2 YYREEE (reference sequence). CDR3 size: 13 residues. V was pared by 4 bases and J by 6 bases, with 10 bases between. CDR3 residues: CASSRTEDEKLFF. CDR3 in DNA: TGTGCCAGCAGCCGAACGGAGGATGAAAAACTGTTTTTT.

The J gene is TRBJ1-2, the V gene TRBV9; D is perhaps TRBD1 (6 bases). The CDR3 runs to 15 residues. Germline V lookup: CDR1 SGDLS, CDR2 YYNGEE. V was cut by 0 bases and J by 2 bases, with 11 bases left in between. The CDR3, as DNA: TGTGCCAGCAGCGTAGGCCGGACAGAAAACTATGGCTACACCTTC. It specifies CASSVGRTENYGYTF.

CDR3 coding DNA: TGTGCCAGCAGCTTTACAGGGGGCAATGGTGGCTACACCTTC. This codes for CASSFTGGNGGYTF. This chain joins TRBV7-2 and TRBJ1-2; 9 nucleotides agree with TRBD1. This CDR3 contains 14 residues. After removal of 3 bases from V and 7 bases from J, the junction contained 6 bases not matched to a gene. In germline, CDR1 is SGHTA, CDR2 FQGNSA.

In this sample, this clone turned up once. The chain recombines TRBV3-1 (or the pseudogene TRBV3-2) with TRBJ2-7; 10 nucleotides match TRBD2. J lost 2 bases, V lost 2 bases, and 6 bases had no gene match. Germline-derived CDR1 and CDR2 are LGHDT and YNNKEL (reference sequence). This CDR3 contains 16 residues. CDR3 in amino acids: CASSQPYSGRTYEQYF. The DNA for the CDR3 is TGTGCCAGCAGCCAACCCTATAGCGGGAGGACCTACGAGCAGTACTTC.

The rearrangement uses TRBV19 and TRBJ2-6; possibly TRBD1 for D (7 bases). There are 17 residues in the CDR3. The germline V gene encodes CDR1 LNHDA and CDR2 SQIVND (reference sequence). Trimming removed 4 bases from V and 0 bases from J, with 13 bases in between. Here the CDR3 DNA reads TGTGCCAGTAGTACCCAGGGGGGTGGCTCTGGGGCCAACGTCCTGACTTTC. Protein sequence: CASSTQGGGSGANVLTF.

V gene TRBV19 combines with J gene TRBJ1-6, with D unresolved. The CDR3 length is 13 residues. V was shortened by 6 bases and J by 10 bases, with 13 bases between the two germline ends. In germline, CDR1 is LNHDA, CDR2 SQIVND (reference sequence). Written as DNA, the CDR3 is TGTGCCAGTAGCGACCGTCCTAGCTCACCCCTCCACTTT. It codes for CASSDRPSSPLHF.

This chain connects TRBV20-1 to TRBJ1-5, with 7 bases lining up with TRBD1. There are 15 residues in the CDR3. Germline-derived CDR1 and CDR2 are DFQATT and SNEGSKA (reference sequence). With 3 bases clipped from V and 3 bases from J, the junction kept 8 bases outside the gene matches. The CDR3 DNA sequence: TGCAGTGCTAGTGGAGGGGGCCGGGACAATCAGCCCCAGCATTTT. Its translation is CSASGGGRDNQPQHF.

The chain uses TRBV29-1 and TRBJ1-1; 8 nucleotides agree with TRBD1. From germline, CDR1 is SQVTM and CDR2 ANQGSEA. J was trimmed by 1 base and V by 7 bases; bases with no gene match: 2. The CDR3 sequence is 12 residues long. The CDR3 reads CSGTGGNTEAFF. The CDR3 DNA is TGCAGCGGCACAGGGGGGAACACTGAAGCTTTCTTT.

In its sample, this clone was seen once. The gene calls are TRBV21-1 and TRBJ2-2; no DNA check was done on the table's D call, TRBD2. TRBV21-1 is a documented pseudogene. The CDR3 is 15 amino acids. The CDR3 reads CASSKAAINTGELFF. CDR3 DNA sequence: TGTGCCAGCAGCAAGGCGGCTATCAACACCGGGGAGCTGTTTTTT.

The genes are TRBV6-6 and TRBJ1-2; TRBD1 aligns across 7 bases. The CDR3 spans 14 residues. Germline trimming cut 2 bases from V and 4 bases from J; bases unmatched to any gene: 4. Germline-derived CDR1 and CDR2 are MNHNY and SVGAGI (reference sequence). As DNA, the CDR3 is TGTGCCAGCAGTTACCGGGACAGACTCTATGGCTACACCTTC. As protein: CASSYRDRLYGYTF.

DNA of the CDR3: TGTGCCAGCAGCCCTCACGGGACTCACACCGGGGAGCTGTTTTTT. As protein: CASSPHGTHTGELFF. The chain recombines TRBV7-9 with TRBJ2-2; a weak D match, TRBD2 (6 bases). The CDR3 runs to 15 residues. Trimming took off 5 bases at V and 3 bases at J, with 13 bases between the two ends. From germline, CDR1 is SEHNR and CDR2 FQNEAQ (reference sequence).

This clone has just one count. The J gene is TRBJ2-1, the V gene TRBV27; D perhaps matches TRBD2 (6 bases). Germline CDR1 is MNHEY and CDR2 is SMNVEV (reference sequence). V was cut by 3 bases and J by 0 bases, with 6 bases left in between. The CDR3 contains 14 residues. The CDR3 nucleotides are TGTGCCAGCAGTTTCGGGAGCTCCTACAATGAGCAGTTCTTC. Protein sequence: CASSFGSSYNEQFF.

V usage is TRBV9 and J usage is TRBJ2-5; TRBD1 agrees at 9 bases. The CDR3 is 16 residues long. J lost 4 bases, V lost 0 bases, and 7 bases had no gene match. Germline V gives CDR1 SGDLS, CDR2 YYNGEE. DNA of the CDR3: TGTGCCAGCAGCGTAGGTGTTGGGGGACAGGGAGAGACCCAGTACTTC. Translation gives CASSVGVGGQGETQYF.

This clone occurred a few times. The chain has TRBV19 and TRBJ2-1; D remains ambiguous. The CDR3 spans 13 residues. Germline CDR1 is LNHDA and CDR2 is SQIVND (reference sequence). Trimming shortened V by 3 bases and J by 4 bases, and 7 bases separated the two germline ends. CDR3 sequence (DNA): TGTGCCAGTAGTATCTCCCGGTACAATGAGCAGTTCTTC. It is translated as CASSISRYNEQFF.

The chain recombines TRBV10-2 with TRBJ2-5, with a possible D match to TRBD1 (6 bases). The germline V gene has CDR1 WSHSY and CDR2 SAAADI. With 8 bases removed from V and 1 base from J, the gap between germline ends came to 14 bases. The CDR3 totals 14 residues. This CDR3 reads CASSTGHSQETQYF. The DNA of the CDR3 is TGCGCCAGCTCGACGGGACACAGCCAAGAGACCCAGTACTTC.

The chain is built from TRBV7-8 and TRBJ2-1; possibly TRBD2 for D (5 bases). In germline, CDR1 is SGHVS, CDR2 FQNEAQ. V dropped 5 bases and J dropped 7 bases, with 15 bases sitting between them. The CDR3 spans 14 residues. The DNA of the CDR3 is TGTGCCAGCAGCCCCCGGGCCACTAGAAATGAGCAGTTCTTC. It specifies CASSPRATRNEQFF.

V usage is TRBV11-3 and J usage is TRBJ2-7, with 13 bases aligning to TRBD2. Germline-derived CDR1 and CDR2 are SGHNT and YENEEA. The CDR3 is 14 residues long. Trimming cost V 5 bases and J 4 bases; bases outside gene matches: 2. CDR3 residues: CASSGTSGKYEQYF. CDR3 DNA sequence: TGTGCCAGCAGCGGGACTAGCGGGAAATACGAGCAGTACTTC. Filled out from reference TRBV11-3 and TRBJ2-7, the complete variable domain reads EAGVVQSPRYKIIEKKQPVAFWCNPISGHNTLYWYLQNLGQGPELLIRYENEEAVDDSQLPKDRFSAERLKGVDSTLKIQPAELGDSAVYLCASSGTSGKYEQYFGPGTRLTVT.

J is TRBJ2-2 and V is TRBV7-9; 9 bases align to TRBD2. Germline V gene data show CDR1 as SEHNR and CDR2 as FQNEAQ (reference sequence). Losses at the gene ends were 5 bases for V and 0 bases for J; bases not matched to a gene: 7. The CDR3 extends over 17 amino acids. This chain's CDR3 is CASSRRGTSSNTGELFF. The CDR3 DNA reads TGTGCCAGCAGCCGACGAGGGACTAGCTCGAACACCGGGGAGCTGTTTTTT.

This clone has only a few counts. This chain connects TRBV7-9 to TRBJ2-1, with 8 nucleotides matching TRBD2. Germline-derived CDR1 and CDR2 are SEHNR and FQNEAQ (reference sequence). With 2 bases clipped from V and 5 bases from J, the junction kept 5 bases outside the gene matches. This CDR3 comprises 15 residues. Written as DNA, the CDR3 is TGTGCCAGCAGCTTACAAGCGGGGGTAAACAATGAGCAGTTCTTC. It encodes CASSLQAGVNNEQFF.

The chain employs TRBV2 and TRBJ1-2; TRBD1 is a possible D gene (5 bases). Germline V lookup: CDR1 SNHLY, CDR2 FYNNEI. V lost 2 bases and J 7 bases, leaving 14 bases between the germline ends. This CDR3 region has 14 residues. CDR3 residues: CASSEPRANSGYTF. CDR3 bases: TGTGCCAGCAGTGAACCCAGGGCGAATAGTGGCTACACCTTC. Full variable domain (remainder filled in from reference TRBV2 and TRBJ1-2): EPEVTQTPSHQVTQMGQEVILRCVPISNHLYFYWYRQILGQKVEFLVSFYNNEISEKSEIFDDQFSVERPDGSNFTLKIRSTKLEDSAMYFCASSEPRANSGYTFGSGTRLTVV.

The CDR3 spells CASSFLGQGKYNEQFF. As DNA, the CDR3 is TGTGCCAGCAGTTTCCTGGGACAGGGGAAATACAATGAGCAGTTCTTC. This rearrangement joins TRBV7-2 to TRBJ2-1; TRBD1 aligns across 10 bases. The germline V gene encodes CDR1 SGHTA and CDR2 FQGNSA. V dropped 6 bases and J dropped 4; count of bases not matched to a gene: 9. The CDR3 extends over 16 amino acids.

This clone was recorded a few times. The V and J genes are TRBV5-6 and TRBJ2-1, with 8 positions matching TRBD2. The CDR3 covers 15 residues. J gave up 0 bases and V 3 bases, and 2 bases lay outside the gene matches. Germline assignment: CDR1 SGHDT and CDR2 YYEEEE. CDR3 sequence (DNA): TGTGCCAGCAGCTCAGGACTAGCCTCCTACAATGAGCAGTTCTTC. Protein sequence: CASSSGLASYNEQFF.

The CDR3 DNA sequence: TGTGCCAGCAGTTATTGGGGGCACACTGAAGCTTTCTTT. It is translated as CASSYWGHTEAFF. J is TRBJ1-1 and V is TRBV27, with D perhaps matching TRBD1 (6 bases). The V end lost 4 bases, the J end lost 3 bases, and 9 bases lay between the germline ends. This CDR3 has 13 amino acids. CDR1 is MNHEY and CDR2 is SMNVEV in the germline V gene (reference sequence).

CDR3 in amino acids: CASSKTGFSQYGYTF. CDR3 nucleotides: TGTGCCAGCAGTAAGACAGGGTTCTCACAATATGGCTACACCTTC. V and J are TRBV6-6 and TRBJ1-2, with TRBD1 identical over 7 bases. Germline CDR1 reads MNHNY; CDR2 reads SVGAGI (reference sequence). This CDR3 has 15 residues. Trimming at V came to 5 bases and at J to 5 bases, leaving 11 bases not matched to a gene.

The rearrangement joins TRBV7-3 to TRBJ2-7, with 7 bases matching TRBD2. The germline V gene has CDR1 SGHTA and CDR2 FQGTGA. The length of the CDR3 is 15 residues. V shed 5 bases and J 3 bases; nucleotides not matched to a gene: 10. The CDR3 DNA reads as TGTGCCAGCAGCGTCCAGGGAAGCGGGAACTACGAGCAGTACTTC. Its protein product is CASSVQGSGNYEQYF.

This sequence joins TRBV4-2 and TRBJ2-6; D is unclear. Germline lookup yields CDR1 LGHNA and CDR2 YNFKEQ. Trimming removed 0 bases from V and 2 bases from J, with 5 bases in between. CDR3 size: 15 residues. The chain's CDR3 is CASSQDYTGANVLTF. Written as DNA, the CDR3 is TGTGCCAGCAGCCAAGATTACACTGGGGCCAACGTCCTGACTTTC.

The genes are TRBV5-4 and TRBJ2-7; the match to TRBD2 covers 7 bases. J gave up 3 bases and V 4 bases, and 10 bases lay outside the gene matches. There are 15 residues in the CDR3. Looked up from germline, CDR1 is SGHNT and CDR2 is YYREEE (reference sequence). In DNA, the CDR3 is TGTGCCAGCAGCGAGGGGCGGGAGAGTAGCTACGAGCAGTACTTC. It codes for CASSEGRESSYEQYF.

The V gene is TRBV29-1, the J gene TRBJ1-1; weak D call: TRBD1 (6 bases). V was clipped by 8 bases and J by 2 bases, with 15 bases between them. Germline V gene lookup returns CDR1 SQVTM and CDR2 ANQGSEA. The CDR3 is 13 amino acids. The CDR3 DNA follows: TGCAGCTCCGAAGGGGGTCAAAACACTGAAGCTTTCTTT. Translating gives CSSEGGQNTEAFF.